The T cell receptor beta chain under discussion was sequenced for a study of blood T cell repertoires in COVID-19. Study processing details: Amplification of reference gene primers was used by the study to estimate nucleated cell counts. The protocol was immunoSEQ multiplex PCR, while the TCRdb copy is restricted to in-frame clones and leaves out a portion. The DNA was the basis for D and trimming; V, J and clone size are from that table. The data show around 400,000 clones, about 87% seen once. This receptor was obtained from a woman aged 25-40 years with COVID-19, enrolled during active disease. What was sequenced was peripheral blood.

The CDR3 DNA follows: TGTGCCAGCAGCTTAGGAAGCGACAATGAGCAGTTCTTC. Translating gives CASSLGSDNEQFF. The chain uses TRBV7-2 and TRBJ2-1; unclear D gene. Germline CDR1 SGHTA, CDR2 FQGNSA. The CDR3 totals 13 residues. V shed 1 base and J shed 5 bases, with 6 bases lying between them.